This paragraph covers one TCR beta chain sequence. This clonotype was counted a single time. The specificity of this receptor is unknown. No quality values exist for individual bases; no much larger clone is one base distant. One read offers little support. The sample is drawn from a study of yellow fever vaccine responses in identical twins (dated by TCRdb to the late 2010s). In terms of the full investigation: In identical twins, the study followed T cell clones that responded to the vaccine with precision. Broad study findings and their caveats: The T cell response to vaccination in identical twins was reported by the authors to appear partly convergent and partly personalized.

The library relied on RT-PCR. Reads for this sample came from an Illumina HiSeq 2500. The public reads were run again by TCRdb, first through fastp at Q25 and then through MiXCR, and only productive beta chains were kept. Rows with a matching CDR3 protein are joined into one entry that keeps the most common DNA and genes. The sample profile shows 20,000 to 25,000 distinct CDR3 sequences; roughly 80% of them were found once. The top ten hold 4% to 5.5% of the sample. From the germline V gene, CDR1 is KGHSH and CDR2 is LQKENI. V is pared back by 3 bases and J by 6 bases, with 18 bases lying between the germline termini. Measured from the cysteine to the phenylalanine, the CDR3 is 15 residues long. Solely the CDR3 DNA is kept, with 45 bases framed from the first base.

The source of this sequence is a woman aged 18-29 years who received the yellow fever vaccine. Donor details come from another sample of the same person, matched by shared clones. The sequences come from T cells from blood (PBMCs), unsorted or a sorted subset (not recorded which), collected before or after yellow fever vaccination (not recorded which). Rearrangement joined TRBV18 to TRBJ2-7, with TRBD2 tentatively as D gene (6 bases match). The encoded CDR3 is CASSPSSREVFEQYF. The DNA sequence follows: TGTGCCAGCTCACCGAGTAGCAGGGAGGTATTCGAGCAGTACTTC.